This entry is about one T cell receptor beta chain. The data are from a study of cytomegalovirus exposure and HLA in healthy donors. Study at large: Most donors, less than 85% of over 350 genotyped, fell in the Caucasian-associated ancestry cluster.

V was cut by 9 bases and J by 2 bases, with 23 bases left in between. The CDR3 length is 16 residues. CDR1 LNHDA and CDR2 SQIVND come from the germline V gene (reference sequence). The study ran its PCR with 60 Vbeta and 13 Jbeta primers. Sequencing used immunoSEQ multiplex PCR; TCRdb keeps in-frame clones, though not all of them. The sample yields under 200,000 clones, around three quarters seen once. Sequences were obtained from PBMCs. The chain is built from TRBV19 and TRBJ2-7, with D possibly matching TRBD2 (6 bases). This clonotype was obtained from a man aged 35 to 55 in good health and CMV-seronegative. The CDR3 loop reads CASRERRPDGTYEQYF. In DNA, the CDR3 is TGTGCCAGCCGGGAGAGGCGGCCGGACGGAACCTACGAGCAGTACTTC.